This entry features one T cell receptor (beta chain) sequence. Its matching antigen is unknown. The data were obtained in a study of vaccination effects on CD4 cells after COVID-19. Germline V gene sequence: CDR1 SGDLS, CDR2 YYNGEE. The CDR3 loop spans 15 amino acids. The V and J ends lost 5 bases and 7 bases, in that order; junction bases with no gene match: 4. The repertoire was sequenced with immunoSEQ multiplex PCR; TCRdb's copy has only in-frame clones and lacks some. Among approximately 68,000 clones listed, around 79% were seen once. Peptide-pool stimulation followed by sequencing identified expanded antigen-specific CD4+ clonotypes in the ViraFEST assay. With roughly 10 days of culture completed, CD4+ T cells were isolated. People in the vaccine group had not been infected with SARS-CoV-2 before, and their nucleocapsid antibodies were negative.

The chain joins TRBV9 to TRBJ2-1; 15 bases agree with TRBD2. The specimen was CD4+ T cells from PBMCs cultured with SARS-CoV-2 spike peptides, collected before COVID-19 vaccination. This TCR derives from a human donor who received a COVID-19 vaccine. CDR3 protein: CASSRGLAGGNEQFF. CDR3 sequence (DNA): TGTGCCAGCAGTCGAGGACTAGCGGGGGGGAATGAGCAGTTCTTC.